This T cell receptor beta chain was obtained from a study of blood T cell repertoires in COVID-19. Study-level background: T cells, B-cell-depleted T cells, or PBMCs provided the cDNA or gDNA that served as material.

The method was immunoSEQ multiplex PCR; TCRdb's version includes in-frame clones alone and lacks a portion of them. There are about 400,000 clones in the sample; about 89% occur only once, and over 4% lies in the top ten. This CDR3 region has 14 residues. Losses at the gene ends were 6 bases for V and 5 bases for J; bases not matched to a gene: 9. Germline loops: CDR1 MNHEY, CDR2 SVGAGI. Sequencing was done on a sample of peripheral blood. This TCR was sampled from a woman in her twenties or thirties with acute or convalescent COVID-19. The chain has TRBV6-5 and TRBJ2-5; 7 bases are a match to TRBD2. The CDR3 region is CASRGPLGGETQYF. The CDR3 DNA is TGTGCCAGCAGGGGACCCTTGGGAGGGGAGACCCAGTACTTC.